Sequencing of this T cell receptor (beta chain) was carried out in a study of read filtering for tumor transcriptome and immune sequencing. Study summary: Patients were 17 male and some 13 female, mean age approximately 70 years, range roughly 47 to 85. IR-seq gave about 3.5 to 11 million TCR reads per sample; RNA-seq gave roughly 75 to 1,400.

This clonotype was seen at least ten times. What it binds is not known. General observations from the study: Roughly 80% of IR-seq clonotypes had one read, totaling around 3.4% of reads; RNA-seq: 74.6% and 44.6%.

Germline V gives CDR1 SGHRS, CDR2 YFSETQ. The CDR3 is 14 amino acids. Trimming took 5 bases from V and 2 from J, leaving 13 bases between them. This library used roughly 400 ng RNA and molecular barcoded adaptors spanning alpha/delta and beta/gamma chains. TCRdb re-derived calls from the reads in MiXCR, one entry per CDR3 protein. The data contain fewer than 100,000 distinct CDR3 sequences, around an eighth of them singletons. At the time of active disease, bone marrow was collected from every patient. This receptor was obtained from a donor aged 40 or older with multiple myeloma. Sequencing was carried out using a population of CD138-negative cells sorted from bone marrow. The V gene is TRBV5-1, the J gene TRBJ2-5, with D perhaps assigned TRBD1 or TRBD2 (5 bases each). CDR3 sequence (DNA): TGCGCCAGCAGTCATGGGACGTCACAAGAGACCCAGTACTTC. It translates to CASSHGTSQETQYF. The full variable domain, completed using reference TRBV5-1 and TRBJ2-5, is KAGVTQTPRYLIKTRGQQVTLSCSPISGHRSVSWYQQTPGQGLQFLFEYFSETQRNKGNFPGRFSGRQFSNSRSEMNVSTLELGDSALYLCASSHGTSQETQYFGPGTRLLVL.